This T cell receptor (beta chain) was retrieved from a study of cytomegalovirus exposure and HLA in healthy donors. Study conclusions and caveats: Some TCR beta chains (roughly 160 of them) were listed as cytomegalovirus-associated. Three CMV-associated chains were confirmed in vitro to be specific for CMV antigens.

This clone has only one observation. The target antigen is unknown. Germline V lookup: CDR1 SGDLS, CDR2 YYNGEE. Trimming pared 0 bases from V and 3 bases from J, leaving 13 bases between. The CDR3 is made up of 15 amino acids. 13 Jbeta primers and 60 Vbeta primers were used for the PCR. This table comes from immunoSEQ multiplex PCR, and its TCRdb copy is limited to in-frame clones, with some not included. This table has fewer than 200,000 clones, under 85% appearing once. V usage is TRBV9 and J usage is TRBJ2-7, with a possible D match to TRBD2 (5 bases). The source of this sequence is a man between 45 and 60 years old in good health and CMV-seronegative. The sequenced material came from PBMCs. The CDR3 is CASSVVPSPNYEQYF. Here the CDR3 DNA reads TGTGCCAGCAGCGTAGTCCCTAGCCCAAACTACGAGCAGTACTTC.